These T cell receptor beta chains were read from a single sample in a study of cytomegalovirus exposure and HLA in healthy donors. Libraries were prepared by immunoSEQ multiplex PCR; TCRdb keeps only in-frame clonotypes and omits some of them. The profile shows some 150,000 clones, approximately 80% of them singletons. Sample: PBMCs. The receptors shown here come from a woman under 40 in good health and CMV-seropositive. CDR3s include the opening cysteine and the closing phenylalanine or tryptophan. D genes are given only for firm matches. For some rows the clone size is stated as once, few or many, or as a class when expanded; others skip it.

once,TRBJ1-6,NA,TRBV7-2,TGTGCCAGCAGCTTAGACGCCCTGACAGGTCCCGGACCCCTCCACTTT,CASSLDALTGPGPLHF
NA,TRBJ2-3,TRBD2,TRBV4-2,TGTGCCAGCAGCCAAGAAGGGCGGGGGTGGACAGATACGCAGTATTTT,CASSQEGRGWTDTQYF
NA,TRBJ2-3,TRBD1,TRBV11-2,TGTGCCAGCAGCCCGAGGCCGACAGGGGGTATCACAGATACGCAGTATTTT,CASSPRPTGGITDTQYF
NA,TRBJ2-5,TRBD2,TRBV28,TGTGCCAGCAGGACTAGCGGGGGATCTCAAGAGACCCAGTACTTC,CASRTSGGSQETQYF
NA,TRBJ2-6,TRBD1,TRBV9,TGTGCCAGCAGATTGATCGGACAGGGGGTCATTCCGTGCTCTGGGGCCAACGTCCTGACTTTC,CASRLIGQGVIPCSGANVLTF
once,TRBJ1-6,NA,TRBV6-5,TGTGCCAGCAGTTACCGTGGGCAGCCCCTCCACTTT,CASSYRGQPLHF
NA,TRBJ2-2,NA,TRBV4-1,TGCGCCAGCCGGGCGGTTGGGGCCACCGGGGAGCTGTTTTTT,CASRAVGATGELFF
NA,TRBJ2-3,NA,TRBV7-9,TGTGCCAGCAGCTTAGGGTCGGAGGGTTTCATCACAGATACGCAGTATTTT,CASSLGSEGFITDTQYF
NA,TRBJ2-1,TRBD2,TRBV5-1,TGCGCCAGCAGCTTTTATGAGCGGGGGGAGTACAATGAGCAGTTCTTC,CASSFYERGEYNEQFF
NA,TRBJ2-5,TRBD1,TRBV5-1,TGCGCCAGCAGCTGGGGGGACAGGGGAGGTTCCGAGACCCAGTACTTC,CASSWGDRGGSETQYF
NA,TRBJ2-2,NA,TRBV12-5,TGTGCTAGTGGTCTAAATCTACTACAGGGAGGGAGGAACACCGGGGAGCTGTTTTTT,CASGLNLLQGGRNTGELFF
NA,TRBJ2-7,NA,TRBV5-8,TGTGCCAGCAGGGGGGCCGGGTCGCCGTACTTC,CASRGAGSPYF
NA,TRBJ1-2,NA,TRBV6-5,TGTGCCAGCAGTTCAGACAGGTTGGGTTCTTATGGCTACACCTTC,CASSSDRLGSYGYTF
NA,TRBJ1-1,NA,TRBV7-9,TGTGCCAGCAGCCCACCCTGGGAGGGGAAGACGATCTTT,CASSPPWEGKTIF
NA,TRBJ2-2,TRBD2,TRBV27,TGTGCCAGCAGTCCTTTAGCGGGGGGAGGGGCCGGGGAGCTGTTTTTT,CASSPLAGGGAGELFF
NA,TRBJ2-7,NA,TRBV7-2,TGTGCCAGCAGCTTAGGAGGGTCGGGAATCTACGAGCAGTACTTC,CASSLGGSGIYEQYF
NA,TRBJ1-3,TRBD1,TRBV30,TGTGCCTGGAGTGGACAAACGGACCAGACAGGGCTCTCTGGAAACACCATATATTTT,CAWSGQTDQTGLSGNTIYF
NA,TRBJ2-3,NA,TRBV27,TGTGCCAGCAGTCTACGGGGGGATACGCAGTATTTT,CASSLRGDTQYF
NA,TRBJ1-3,NA,TRBV9,TGTGCCAGCAGCGAAGGGGCAGGGGGAAACACCATATATTTT,CASSEGAGGNTIYF
NA,TRBJ1-4,NA,TRBV19,TGTGCCAGTAGTATACGGGGTTCGGGGGGCTGGAATGAAAAACTGTTTTTT,CASSIRGSGGWNEKLFF
NA,TRBJ2-3,TRBD2,TRBV5-1,TGCGCCAGCTCCCTAACTACTAGCGGGGGCACAGATACGCAGTATTTT,CASSLTTSGGTDTQYF
NA,TRBJ2-3,NA,TRBV6-6,TGTGCCAGCAGTCAAACGGGGAGTCGCACAGATACGCAGTATTTT,CASSQTGSRTDTQYF
few,TRBJ2-5,TRBD2,TRBV6-1,TGTGCCAGCAGTGAAGTCCCTAGCGGGCTGGACCAAGAGACCCAGTACTTC,CASSEVPSGLDQETQYF
NA,TRBJ2-5,NA,TRBV5-1,TGCGCCAGCAGCTTGGCCCCGGGACAAGAGACCCAGTACTTC,CASSLAPGQETQYF
once,TRBJ1-5,TRBD1,TRBV4-1,TGCGCCAGCAGCCAAGCCAGGGGGGATCAGCCCCAGCATTTT,CASSQARGDQPQHF
NA,TRBJ1-2,NA,TRBV2,TGTGCCAGCAGCCTGTATGGGGCGAATGGCTACACCTTC,CASSLYGANGYTF
NA,TRBJ1-1,NA,TRBV7-9,TGTTCCAGCAGTCCTACCTTCGGAGGGAACACTGAAGCTTTCTTT,CSSSPTFGGNTEAFF
NA,TRBJ1-1,TRBD1,TRBV7-8,TGTGCCAGCAGTGTACAAGACAGGGATGATACTGAAGCTTTCTTT,CASSVQDRDDTEAFF
NA,TRBJ1-2,NA,TRBV7-2,TGTGCCAGCAGCCGTCAGAGCGGGGAGGAGGATGGCTACACCTTC,CASSRQSGEEDGYTF
NA,TRBJ2-6,NA,TRBV9,TGTGCCAGCAGCGCCACATTGGACAGCTCTGGGGCCAACGTCCTGACTTTC,CASSATLDSSGANVLTF
NA,TRBJ2-1,TRBD1,TRBV9,TGTGCCAGCAGCGTAGGAGGCAGGGGGCCGTACAATGAGCAGTTCTTC,CASSVGGRGPYNEQFF
NA,TRBJ2-3,TRBD2,TRBV10-3,TGTGCCATCAGCTTAGCGGGGGCCACAGATACGCAGTATTTT,CAISLAGATDTQYF
NA,TRBJ1-4,NA,TRBV27,TGTGCCATCCATGGGGCCGCCCGAGGAAGGCTCGCAACTAATGAAAAACTGTTTTTT,CAIHGAARGRLATNEKLFF
NA,TRBJ1-1,NA,TRBV27,TGTGCCAGCAGTTACAGGGCCAGGGCTGAAGCTTTCTTT,CASSYRARAEAFF
once,TRBJ1-4,NA,TRBV9,TGTGCCAGCAGCGCGAGGCAGGGCGCAGATGAAAAACTGTTTTTT,CASSARQGADEKLFF
NA,TRBJ2-3,NA,TRBV5-1,TGCGCCAGCAGCTTGTTCGCGGGAAGCACAGATACGCAGTATTTT,CASSLFAGSTDTQYF
NA,TRBJ1-6,TRBD1,TRBV14,TGTGCCAGCACCTCATCCCGGGACAGGGGCAGGCCTTCACCCCTCCACTTT,CASTSSRDRGRPSPLHF
NA,TRBJ2-5,TRBD2,TRBV7-3,TGTGCCAGCAGCACCAGTAGCGGGGGCCAAGAGACCCAGTACTTC,CASSTSSGGQETQYF
NA,TRBJ1-1,TRBD1,TRBV9,TGTGCCAGCAGCCAATCCGGGACAGGGCGGTCTGAAGCTTTCTTT,CASSQSGTGRSEAFF
once,TRBJ2-5,TRBD2,TRBV5-1,TGCGCCAGCAGTCTTACTACTGGACTAGCGGGGGGCGCGGAGACCCAGTACTTC,CASSLTTGLAGGAETQYF
NA,TRBJ2-3,TRBD2,TRBV7-9,TGTGCCAGCAGCTTAGTAGCGGGGGGCGGGAGAGATACGCAGTATTTT,CASSLVAGGGRDTQYF
NA,TRBJ2-7,TRBD1,TRBV4-3,TGCGCCAGCAGCCCGCGGACAGGGATAGAGCAGTACTTC,CASSPRTGIEQYF
once,TRBJ2-2,NA,TRBV29-1,TGCAGCGTTGAAAGGAGGGGCTCCGGGGAGCTGTTTTTT,CSVERRGSGELFF
NA,TRBJ2-7,TRBD1,TRBV10-3,TGTGCCATCAGAGAGGACAGGGCCTACGAGCAGTACTTC,CAIREDRAYEQYF
NA,TRBJ1-6,NA,TRBV7-2,TGTGCCAGCAGCTTAGTAGGGCAGCATCCAACTAGGGCTTCACCCCTCCACTTT,CASSLVGQHPTRASPLHF
NA,TRBJ2-3,NA,TRBV9,TGTGCCAGCAGCGTAGGAGGGACAGATACGCAGTATTTT,CASSVGGTDTQYF
once,TRBJ2-2,NA,TRBV14,TGTGCCAGCAGCCGGTACAGGAACACCGGGGAGCTGTTTTTT,CASSRYRNTGELFF
NA,TRBJ1-4,TRBD1,TRBV9,TGTGCCAGCAGCACAGGGGGGGGAACTAATGAAAAACTGTTTTTT,CASSTGGGTNEKLFF
NA,TRBJ2-7,NA,TRBV10-2,TGCGCCAGCAGTGCGACCGGACTTCTAGCCTACGAGCAGTACTTC,CASSATGLLAYEQYF